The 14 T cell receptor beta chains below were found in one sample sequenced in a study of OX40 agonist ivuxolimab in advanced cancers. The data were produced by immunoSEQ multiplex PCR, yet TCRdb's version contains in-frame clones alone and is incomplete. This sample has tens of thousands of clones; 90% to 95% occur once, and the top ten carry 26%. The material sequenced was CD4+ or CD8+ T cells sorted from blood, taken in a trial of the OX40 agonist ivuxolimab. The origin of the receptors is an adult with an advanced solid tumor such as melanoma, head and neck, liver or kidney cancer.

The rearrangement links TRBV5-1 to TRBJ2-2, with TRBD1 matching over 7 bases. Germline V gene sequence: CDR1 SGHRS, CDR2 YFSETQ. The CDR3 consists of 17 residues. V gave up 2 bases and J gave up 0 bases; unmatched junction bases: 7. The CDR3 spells CASSFPTGSPNTGELFF. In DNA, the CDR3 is TGCGCCAGCAGCTTCCCGACAGGGTCTCCGAACACCGGGGAGCTGTTTTTT. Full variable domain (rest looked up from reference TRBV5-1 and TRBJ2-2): KAGVTQTPRYLIKTRGQQVTLSCSPISGHRSVSWYQQTPGQGLQFLFEYFSETQRNKGNFPGRFSGRQFSNSRSEMNVSTLELGDSALYLCASSFPTGSPNTGELFFGEGSRLTVL.

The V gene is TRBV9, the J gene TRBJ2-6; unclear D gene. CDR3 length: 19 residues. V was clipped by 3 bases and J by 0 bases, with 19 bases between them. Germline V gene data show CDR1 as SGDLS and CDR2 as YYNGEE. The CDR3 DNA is TGTGCCAGCAGCGCGCGACAAGTATTGATGGACTCTGGGGCCAACGTCCTGACTTTC. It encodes CASSARQVLMDSGANVLTF. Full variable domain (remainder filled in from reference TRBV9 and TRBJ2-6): DSGVTQTPKHLITATGQRVTLRCSPRSGDLSVYWYQQSLDQGLQFLIQYYNGEERAKGNILERFSAQQFPDLHSELNLSSLELGDSALYFCASSARQVLMDSGANVLTFGAGSRLTVL.

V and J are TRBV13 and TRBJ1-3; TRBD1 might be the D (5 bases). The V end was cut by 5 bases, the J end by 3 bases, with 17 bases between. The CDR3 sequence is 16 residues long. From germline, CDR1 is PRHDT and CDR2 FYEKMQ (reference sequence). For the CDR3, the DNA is TGTGCCAGCAGCCCCGGACATTTTTCAGGTGGAAACACCATATATTTT. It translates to CASSPGHFSGGNTIYF.

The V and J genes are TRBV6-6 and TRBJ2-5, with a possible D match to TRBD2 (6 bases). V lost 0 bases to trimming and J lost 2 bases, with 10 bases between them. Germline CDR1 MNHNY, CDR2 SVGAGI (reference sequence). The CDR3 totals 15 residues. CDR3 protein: CASSYSGGWQETQYF. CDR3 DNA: TGTGCCAGCAGTTACTCCGGGGGATGGCAAGAGACCCAGTACTTC.

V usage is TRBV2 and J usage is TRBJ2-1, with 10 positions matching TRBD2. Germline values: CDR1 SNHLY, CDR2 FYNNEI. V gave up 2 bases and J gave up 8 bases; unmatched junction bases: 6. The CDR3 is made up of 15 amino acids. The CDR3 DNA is TGTGCCAGCAGTGAAACTAGCGGGAACTTGTATGAGCAGTTCTTC. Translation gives CASSETSGNLYEQFF.

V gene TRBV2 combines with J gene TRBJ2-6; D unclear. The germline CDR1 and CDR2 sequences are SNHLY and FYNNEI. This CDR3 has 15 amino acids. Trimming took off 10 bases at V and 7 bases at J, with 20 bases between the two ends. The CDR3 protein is CATSEAALGANVLTF. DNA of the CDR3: TGTGCCACCTCTGAGGCCGCTCTCGGAGCCAACGTCCTGACTTTC.

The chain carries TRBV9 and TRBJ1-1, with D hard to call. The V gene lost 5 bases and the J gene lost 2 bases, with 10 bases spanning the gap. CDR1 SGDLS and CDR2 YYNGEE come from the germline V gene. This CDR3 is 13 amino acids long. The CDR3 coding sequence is TGTGCCAGCAGTGCACCGTCAAACACTGAAGCTTTCTTT. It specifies CASSAPSNTEAFF.

Here the CDR3 reads CASSPDGSHWTGAFF. Written as DNA, the CDR3 is TGTGCCAGCTCACCCGATGGATCCCACTGGACGGGAGCTTTCTTT. The rearrangement links TRBV18 to TRBJ1-1, with D hard to call. The CDR3 has 15 residues. Trimming took off 3 bases at V and 10 bases at J, with 21 bases between the two ends. Germline CDR1 KGHSH, CDR2 LQKENI. The full variable domain, rest sourced from reference TRBV18 and TRBJ1-1, is NAGVMQNPRHLVRRRGQEARLRCSPMKGHSHVYWYRQLPEEGLKFMVYLQKENIIDESGMPKERFSAEFPKEGPSILRIQQVVRGDSAAYFCASSPDGSHWTGAFFGQGTRLTVV.

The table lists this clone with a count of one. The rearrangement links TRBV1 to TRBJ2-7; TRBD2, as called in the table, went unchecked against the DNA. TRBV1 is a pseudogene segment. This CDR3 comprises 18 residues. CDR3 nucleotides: TGCACCAGCAGCCAATTTAAAGTATGGTTTCTACCAAGATACGAGCAGTACTTC. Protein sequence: CTSSQFKVWFLPRYEQYF.

This CDR3 is CASSGGWDEQYF. The DNA of the CDR3 is TGTGCCAGCAGCGGGGGGTGGGACGAGCAGTACTTC. The genes are TRBV7-9 and TRBJ2-7; tentative D call: TRBD2 (6 bases). The CDR3 is 12 amino acids. V lost 5 bases, J lost 5 bases, and 10 bases lay in between. In germline, CDR1 is SEHNR, CDR2 FQNEAQ (reference sequence).

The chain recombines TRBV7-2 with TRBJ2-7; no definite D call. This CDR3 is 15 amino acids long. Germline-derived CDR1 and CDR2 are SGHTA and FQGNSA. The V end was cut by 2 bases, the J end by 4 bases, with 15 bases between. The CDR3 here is CASSLMPEKGYEQYF. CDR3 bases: TGTGCCAGCAGCTTAATGCCAGAAAAGGGTTACGAGCAGTACTTC.

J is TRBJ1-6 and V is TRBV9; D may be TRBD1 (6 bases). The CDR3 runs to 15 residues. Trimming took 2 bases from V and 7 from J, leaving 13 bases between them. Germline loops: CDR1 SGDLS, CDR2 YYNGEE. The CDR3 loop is CASSVRGGENSPLHF. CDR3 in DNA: TGTGCCAGCAGCGTCAGGGGTGGGGAGAATTCACCCCTCCACTTT. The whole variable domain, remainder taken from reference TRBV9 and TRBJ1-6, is DSGVTQTPKHLITATGQRVTLRCSPRSGDLSVYWYQQSLDQGLQFLIQYYNGEERAKGNILERFSAQQFPDLHSELNLSSLELGDSALYFCASSVRGGENSPLHFGNGTRLTVT.

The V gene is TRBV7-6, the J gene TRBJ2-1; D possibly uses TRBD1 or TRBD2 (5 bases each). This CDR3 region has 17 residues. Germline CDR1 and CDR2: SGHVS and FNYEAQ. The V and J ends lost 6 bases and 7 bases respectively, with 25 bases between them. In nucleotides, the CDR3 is TGTGCCAGCAGTTACCGGGACGGGAAGGTCGGGTTAAATGAGCAGTTCTTC. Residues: CASSYRDGKVGLNEQFF.

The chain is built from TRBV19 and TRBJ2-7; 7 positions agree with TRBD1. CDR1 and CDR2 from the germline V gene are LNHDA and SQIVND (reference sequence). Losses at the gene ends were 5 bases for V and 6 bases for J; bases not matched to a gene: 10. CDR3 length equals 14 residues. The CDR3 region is CASSRQGIASEQYF. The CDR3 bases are TGTGCCAGTAGTCGACAGGGAATCGCGTCCGAGCAGTACTTC. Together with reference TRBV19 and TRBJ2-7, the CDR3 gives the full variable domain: DGGITQSPKYLFRKEGQNVTLSCEQNLNHDAMYWYRQDPGQGLRLIYYSQIVNDFQKGDIAEGYSVSREKKESFPLTVTSAQKNPTAFYLCASSRQGIASEQYFGPGTRLTVT.